One TCR beta chain is described in this entry. Its antigen is not identified. This record belongs to a study of blood T cells in healthy people across ages. General observations from the study: Per million T cells, the diversity of TCR beta decreased roughly linearly as age advanced. Naive T cell percentage and TCR beta diversity correlated strongly.

The sample providers were healthy Caucasian people from Russia, aged about 6 to 90. Per sample, at least 6 micrograms of total RNA were extracted. The germline V and J ends were trimmed by 5 bases and 3 bases, with 14 bases remaining between them. This CDR3 contains 14 residues. Germline V lookup: CDR1 SGHRS, CDR2 YFSETQ. Combining a sample-barcoded 5' primer with a J-beta primer mix, a second PCR ran for roughly 7 to 11 cycles. MiXCR was run by TCRdb on the 5' RACE reads, yielding one entry per CDR3 protein. The sample lists just over 800,000 distinct CDR3 sequences; under 80% were seen once. The chain has TRBV5-1 and TRBJ2-5; D is undetermined. The sequence came from a young man in good health. Sequencing was carried out using blood. The CDR3, as DNA: TGCGCCAGCAGACTTGGAGCCAGTAAAGAGACCCAGTACTTC. This encodes CASRLGASKETQYF.